Listed below are T cell receptor beta chains from one sample, sequenced in a study of monozygotic twins with inflammatory bowel disease. After re-calling the 5' RACE reads, TCRdb lists one entry per CDR3 protein, DNA absent. Its listing shows more than 300,000 distinct CDR3 sequences. Material for sequencing was blood. The receptors come from a human donor with ulcerative colitis or Crohn's disease, or a healthy co-twin of an affected twin (not recorded which). Both conserved end residues are part of each CDR3.

len	v_gene	j_gene	CDR3aa
15	TRBV29-1	TRBJ2-7	CSVEDSGDSTYEQYF
15	TRBV7-2	TRBJ2-7	CASSLDPAGAYEQYF
16	TRBV4-3	TRBJ2-5	CASSQDRDPLQETQYF
13	TRBV20-1	TRBJ2-5	CSAGDRDQETQYF
15	TRBV4-2	TRBJ2-7	CASSFRDRGPSEQYF
12	TRBV15	TRBJ2-5	CATSSLGTGKYF
14	TRBV20-1	TRBJ2-7	CSARTGRGTYEQYF
17	TRBV5-1	TRBJ2-7	CASSKNLPFDKDYEQYF
13	TRBV11-3	TRBJ2-5	CASSLSRIETQYF
13	TRBV7-2	TRBJ2-7	CASSLESLDEQYF
14	TRBV5-1	TRBJ1-6	CASSFRQENSPLHF
17	TRBV15	TRBJ2-2	CATSRPRTSGNTGELFF
14	TRBV5-1	TRBJ2-6	CASSLFSGANVLTF
14	TRBV6-1	TRBJ1-2	CASSEAGVYYGYTF
15	TRBV7-6	TRBJ2-1	CASTSTSGGANEQFF
14	TRBV19	TRBJ1-4	CASGQVATNEKLFF
13	TRBV20-1	TRBJ2-3	CSALAGSTDTQYF
12	TRBV10-3	TRBJ2-1	CAISAQGNEQFF
15	TRBV27	TRBJ1-3	CASSLSGVAGNTIYF
15	TRBV7-2	TRBJ1-5	CASSLGHLSNQPQHF
15	TRBV11-3	TRBJ2-1	CASSLAGHLYNEQFF
15	TRBV5-1	TRBJ2-1	CASSSPGTSGDEQFF
16	TRBV18	TRBJ1-1	CASSPPGGAQNTEAFF
15	TRBV7-9	TRBJ2-3	CASSFTGDGTDTQYF
15	TRBV7-3	TRBJ2-4	CASSLGQGLGNIQYF
15	TRBV7-3	TRBJ2-3	CASSLGQGATDTQYF
16	TRBV3-1	TRBJ2-1	CASSQDRMGTYNEQFF
15	TRBV12-3/TRBV12-4	TRBJ1-2	CASSSSRQGHYGYTF
17	TRBV6-5	TRBJ2-6	CASSFTGTGAGANVLTF
15	TRBV11-1	TRBJ2-7	CASSLRLSSSYEQYF
16	TRBV7-9	TRBJ2-7	CASSLAPGTGLYEQYF